Below, 22 T cell receptor beta chains from the same sample are listed, as sequenced in a study of blood T cells in healthy people across ages. Primers used in a second PCR of roughly 7 to 11 cycles were a sample-barcoded 5' primer and a J-beta primer mix. MiXCR was run by TCRdb on the 5' RACE reads, yielding one entry per CDR3 protein. The sample lists 870,000 or so distinct CDR3 sequences; 25% to 35% were seen once. The sample consisted of blood. The receptor set was obtained from an elderly woman in good health.

This clonotype appeared many times. The chain links TRBV7-2 to TRBJ2-3; no clear D. The V gene's germline CDR1 is SGHTA and CDR2 FQGNSA. The V and J ends lost 0 bases and 1 base respectively, with 8 bases between them. The CDR3 consists of 15 residues. Written as DNA, the CDR3 is TGTGCCAGCAGCTTAGCTTTGCGCCGCACAGATACGCAGTATTTT. This codes for CASSLALRRTDTQYF.

The chain links TRBV2 to TRBJ1-1, with TRBD1 matching 7 bases. The CDR3 extends over 14 amino acids. CDR1 and CDR2 from the germline V gene are SNHLY and FYNNEI. The V and J ends lost 6 bases and 0 bases, in that order; junction bases with no gene match: 4. The chain's CDR3 is CASRYRGLNTEAFF. CDR3 sequence (DNA): TGTGCCAGCAGATACAGGGGACTGAACACTGAAGCTTTCTTT.

This clonotype was found a few times. The chain joins TRBV6-2 or TRBV6-3 to TRBJ1-2, with 10 bases aligning to TRBD1. The CDR3 has 15 amino acids. Germline CDR1 reads MNHEY; CDR2 reads SVGEGT. V lost 5 bases and J lost 7; bases outside the gene matches: 10. The CDR3 protein is CASSRPGTGVPGYTF. CDR3 coding DNA: TGTGCCAGCAGTCGGCCCGGGACAGGGGTCCCTGGCTACACCTTC.

This clonotype has at least ten counts. The chain recombines TRBV7-2 with TRBJ2-1, with D possibly matching TRBD2 (6 bases). Trimming pared 6 bases from V and 6 bases from J, leaving 15 bases between. Germline lookup yields CDR1 SGHTA and CDR2 FQGNSA. The CDR3 sequence is 14 residues long. CDR3 sequence reads: CASSAHGGRNEQFF. The CDR3 DNA follows: TGTGCCAGCAGTGCACACGGGGGTCGCAATGAGCAGTTCTTC.

In this sample, this clonotype turned up a few times. The chain couples TRBV7-2 to TRBJ1-1; the D is unclear. Trimming took 5 bases from V and 6 from J, leaving 7 bases between them. This CDR3 has 11 residues. Germline V gene sequence: CDR1 SGHTA, CDR2 FQGNSA. Here the CDR3 reads CASSPLAEAFF. CDR3 nucleotides: TGTGCCAGCAGCCCCTTGGCTGAAGCTTTCTTT.

The chain employs TRBV5-4 and TRBJ1-1; D is unresolved. This CDR3 has 15 amino acids. Trimming took 4 bases from V and 0 from J, leaving 13 bases between them. Per the germline V gene, CDR1 is SGHNT and CDR2 is YYREEE (reference sequence). CDR3 in DNA: TGTGCCAGCAGCCCCAGAATGGGTGTGAACACTGAAGCTTTCTTT. This encodes CASSPRMGVNTEAFF.

The sample holds many counts of this clonotype. The chain is built from TRBV6-2 or TRBV6-3 and TRBJ2-5; no firm D call. The CDR3 contains 13 residues. Germline assignment: CDR1 MNHEY and CDR2 SVGEGT. With 4 bases removed from V and 4 bases from J, the gap between germline ends came to 10 bases. CDR3 DNA sequence: TGTGCCAGCAGTTCCTACGCCGGAGAGACCCAGTACTTC. As protein: CASSSYAGETQYF.

The chain uses TRBV20-1 and TRBJ1-1, with 10 bases matching TRBD1. Germline CDR1 DFQATT, CDR2 SNEGSKA (reference sequence). The CDR3 runs to 15 residues. V gave up 4 bases and J gave up 3 bases; unmatched junction bases: 8. CDR3 DNA: TGCAGTGCTAAGGAGACAGGGGGCAGGCACACTGAAGCTTTCTTT. Its translation is CSAKETGGRHTEAFF.

This clonotype was seen only a few times. V gene TRBV4-1 combines with J gene TRBJ2-1; TRBD2 matches 14 bases. Per the germline V gene, CDR1 is MGHRA and CDR2 is YSYEKL. The CDR3 covers 18 residues. Germline trimming cut 4 bases from V and 4 bases from J; bases unmatched to any gene: 9. The DNA of the CDR3 is TGCGCCAGCAGCCTGACTAGCGGGGGGGGCCACCGTTACAATGAGCAGTTCTTC. This codes for CASSLTSGGGHRYNEQFF.

Only one count was recorded for this clonotype. J is TRBJ1-2 and V is TRBV6-5; a weak D match, TRBD1 (5 bases). V was cut by 6 bases and J by 7 bases, with 15 bases left in between. CDR1 is MNHEY and CDR2 is SVGAGI in the germline V gene. The CDR3 is 13 residues long. The CDR3 spells CASRPPGLPGYTF. DNA for the CDR3: TGTGCCAGCAGGCCGCCGGGACTTCCTGGCTACACCTTC.

A remark on this clonotype: Given a much more abundant clone one base away, this may be a read error. The chain recombines TRBV6-2 or TRBV6-3 with TRBJ2-7, with D uncertain. The DNA matches TRBJ2-5 better at its end, which makes the J call doubtful. The germline CDR1 and CDR2 sequences are MNHEY and SVGEGT. The CDR3 is made up of 16 amino acids. The CDR3 reads CTSSYSALVTRETQYF. The CDR3 nucleotides are TGTACCAGCAGTTACTCGGCGTTGGTCACCCGGGAGACCCAGTACTTC.

This clonotype turned up a few times. This sequence joins TRBV19 and TRBJ2-1; possibly TRBD1 for D (5 bases). Looked up from germline, CDR1 is LNHDA and CDR2 is SQIVND (reference sequence). V lost 1 base and J lost 4, with 8 bases in between. This CDR3 comprises 14 residues. The CDR3 region has the DNA TGTGCCAGTAGTATAGTTCGACAGTACAATGAGCAGTTCTTC. Its translation: CASSIVRQYNEQFF.

A note on this clonotype: This sequence may be a read error, since a much larger clone differs from it by one base. CDR3 in DNA: TGTGCCACCAGCAGAGGTAGCGGGGGGGCCAAAGTAAATGAGCAGTACTTC. Translating gives CATSRGSGGAKVNEQYF. V is TRBV15 and J is TRBJ2-5, with 11 bases matching TRBD2. CDR1 is LNHNV and CDR2 is YYDKDF in the germline V gene (reference sequence). V lost 1 base to trimming and J lost 11 bases; unmatched junction nucleotides: 15. This CDR3 is 17 amino acids long.

The chain employs TRBV6-5 and TRBJ2-3; D tentatively reads TRBD1 or TRBD2 (6 bases each). CDR1 and CDR2 (germline): MNHEY, SVGAGI. V was clipped by 0 bases and J by 1 base, with 11 bases between them. The CDR3 covers 16 residues. DNA of the CDR3: TGTGCCAGCAGTTACTCGGCTCGGGGGCGCACAGATACGCAGTATTTT. Its protein product is CASSYSARGRTDTQYF.

Ten or more counts support this clonotype. V gene TRBV4-3 combines with J gene TRBJ1-2, with a possible D match to TRBD1 (5 bases). This CDR3 has 14 amino acids. V was shortened by 0 bases and J by 6 bases, with 11 bases between the two germline ends. The germline V gene encodes CDR1 LGHNA and CDR2 YSLEER. The CDR3 bases are TGCGCCAGCAGCCAAGAAGCAGGGCTAGATGGCTACACCTTC. It yields the protein CASSQEAGLDGYTF.

This clonotype has ten or more counts. CDR3 in DNA: TGTGCCAGCAGCCTAGGTCTCACTGGGGGTTCACCCCTCCACTTT. It codes for CASSLGLTGGSPLHF. V gene TRBV27 combines with J gene TRBJ1-6, with D possibly TRBD1 on 5 matching bases. Germline V lookup: CDR1 MNHEY, CDR2 SMNVEV (reference sequence). Trimming removed 6 bases at V and 9 bases at J, with 18 bases between. CDR3 size: 15 residues.

This clonotype was seen only once. A much larger clonotype is one base distant, so this may be a read error. The gene calls are TRBV20-1 and TRBJ2-3; the D is unclear. Germline CDR1 is DFQATT and CDR2 is SNEGSKA (reference sequence). Trimming left V 0 bases short and J 5 bases short, with 15 bases between. The CDR3 consists of 15 residues. The CDR3 DNA reads as TGCAGTGCTAGAGATGGCTCGTCGGGCATAGATACGCAGTATTTT. As protein: CSARDGSSGIDTQYF.

This clonotype showed up many times. This rearrangement joins TRBV5-4 to TRBJ2-3; TRBD2 matches 11 bases. J was trimmed by 5 bases and V by 4 bases; bases with no gene match: 9. Germline lookup yields CDR1 SGHNT and CDR2 YYREEE (reference sequence). CDR3 length equals 16 residues. This CDR3 reads CASSLTSGADRDTQYF. As DNA, the CDR3 is TGTGCCAGCAGCCTGACTAGCGGGGCTGATCGAGATACGCAGTATTTT. The variable domain in full, with the rest retrieved from reference TRBV5-4 and TRBJ2-3, is ETGVTQSPTHLIKTRGQQVTLRCSSQSGHNTVSWYQQALGQGPQFIFQYYREEENGRGNFPPRFSGLQFPNYSSELNVNALELDDSALYLCASSLTSGADRDTQYFGPGTRLTVL.

This clonotype was recorded at least ten times. Since a much larger clone is just one base distant, this may be a read error. V gene TRBV7-2 combines with J gene TRBJ2-1; 9 nucleotides align to TRBD2. The end of the DNA fits TRBJ2-7 better, so the J call may be wrong. Germline V gene sequence: CDR1 SGHTA, CDR2 FQGNSA. The CDR3 loop spans 15 amino acids. In nucleotides, the CDR3 is TGTGCCAGCAGCTTTAGCGGGGGAGCCTACAATGAGCAGTACTTC. Translated, it gives CASSFSGGAYNEQYF.

On this clonotype itself: A much bigger clone sits one base away, suggesting this may be a read error. The chain uses TRBV6-5 and TRBJ1-2; 9 positions agree with TRBD1. Germline assignment: CDR1 MNHEY and CDR2 SVGAGI. The CDR3 loop spans 14 amino acids. The CDR3 reads CVSKDRGDNYGYTF. The CDR3, as DNA: TGTGTCAGCAAAGACAGGGGGGATAACTATGGCTACACCTTC.

About this clonotype: This sequence may be a read error, since a much larger clone differs from it by one base. This rearrangement joins TRBV20-1 to TRBJ2-1, with TRBD2 matching 13 bases. This CDR3 contains 16 residues. The germline gives CDR1 DFQATT, CDR2 SNEGSKA (reference sequence). Written as DNA, the CDR3 is TGCAGTGCTAGTAAGGGACTAGCGGGGTTCTACAATAAGCAGTTCTTC. This encodes CSASKGLAGFYNKQFF.

To note about this clonotype: A much larger clone is a single base away; this may be a read error. The chain is built from TRBV14 and TRBJ2-5; possibly TRBD1 for D (5 bases). The CDR3 totals 12 residues. Germline V gene lookup returns CDR1 SGHDN and CDR2 FVKESK. V gave up 2 bases and J gave up 11 bases, with 12 bases separating them. The CDR3 nucleotides read TGTGCCAGCAGCCAACAGGGTGTGGAGCAGTACTTC. Translating it yields CASSQQGVEQYF.